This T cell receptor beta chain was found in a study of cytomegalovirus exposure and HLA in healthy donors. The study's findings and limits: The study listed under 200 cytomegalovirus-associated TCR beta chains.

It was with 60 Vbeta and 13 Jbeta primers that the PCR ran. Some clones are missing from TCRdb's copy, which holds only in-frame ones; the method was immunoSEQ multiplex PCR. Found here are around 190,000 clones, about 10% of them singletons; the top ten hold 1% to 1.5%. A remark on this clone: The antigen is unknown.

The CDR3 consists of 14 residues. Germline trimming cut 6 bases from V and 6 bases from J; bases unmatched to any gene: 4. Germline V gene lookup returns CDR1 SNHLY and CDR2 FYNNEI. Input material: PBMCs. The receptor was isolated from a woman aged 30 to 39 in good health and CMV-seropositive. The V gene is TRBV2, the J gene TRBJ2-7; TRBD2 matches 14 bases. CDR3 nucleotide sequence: TGTGCCAGCAGGGGGACTAGCGGGAGACCCGAGCAGTACTTC. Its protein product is CASRGTSGRPEQYF.